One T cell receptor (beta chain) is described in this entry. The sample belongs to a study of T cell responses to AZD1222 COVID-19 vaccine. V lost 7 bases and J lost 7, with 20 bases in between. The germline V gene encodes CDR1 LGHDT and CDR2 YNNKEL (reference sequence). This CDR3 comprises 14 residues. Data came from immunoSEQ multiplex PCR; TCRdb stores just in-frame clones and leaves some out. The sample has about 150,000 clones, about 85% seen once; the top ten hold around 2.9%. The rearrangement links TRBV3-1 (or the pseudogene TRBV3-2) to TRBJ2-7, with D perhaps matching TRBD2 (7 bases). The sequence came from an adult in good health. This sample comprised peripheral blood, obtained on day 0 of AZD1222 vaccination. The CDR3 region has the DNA TGTGCCAGCACCCCTAGGGGGGGGGACGGGGAGCAGTACTTC. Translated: CASTPRGGDGEQYF.